This T cell receptor (beta chain) originates from a study of T-cell memory formation after mild COVID-19 (dated by TCRdb to about 2021). Some background on the complete study: Most TCR sequence clusters were specific to one of the two donors. In a couple of donors, T-cell clones that expanded and contracted after mild COVID-19 were tracked by sequencing TCRalpha and TCRbeta repertoires over time. The cohort comprised two young, previously healthy adult volunteers, one female and one male. What the authors observed across the whole study: Contracting CD4+ clones appeared mostly in the CM and EM memory subsets, whereas CD8+ clones were enriched in EMRA. Some responding clones were detected in pre-infection memory, which suggested that pre-existing cross-reactive memory T cells had joined the SARS-CoV-2 response. Clones that contracted from day 15 to 85 showed balanced CD4/CD8 phenotypes, whereas a second wave of clones that expanded from day 15 to 37 leaned towards CD4+. Only two mild cases were covered in the study, and larger cohorts including severe cases with pre-infection samples were considered necessary. SARS-CoV-2 specificity was not confirmed for the second-wave clones peaking on day 37.

The germline V gene yields MNHEY for CDR1 and SVGAGI for CDR2. V loses 0 bases of germline sequence and J loses 10 bases, and the interval between the two ends is 13 bases. CDR3 length: 15 amino acids, cysteine to phenylalanine. The entry retains the CDR3 DNA only, 45 bases that are in frame from base 1. A word on this clonotype: Its antigen is not yet known. No base quality information exists; no much larger clone differs at one position.

Ficoll-Paque density gradient centrifugation was used to isolate PBMCs. This sample was sequenced with an Illumina NovaSeq 6000. TCRalpha and TCRbeta cDNA libraries were constructed by 5'RACE with constant-segment primers, with sample barcodes and unique molecular identifiers being introduced. RNA was extracted from every sample with Trizol reagent. Amplification of the libraries took two PCR steps, and the second step added a second sample barcode plus Illumina TruSeq adapters. Libraries were sequenced on an Illumina NovaSeq with 2 x 150 bp paired-end reads. The authors processed their data as follows. Demultiplexing of reads and collapsing into UMI-guided consensus sequences were performed with migec v1.2.7. Using mixcr v2.1.11, UMI consensuses were aligned to TRA and TRB V and J templates and then assembled into clonotypes. Expanded or contracted clonotypes were those called significant by both edgeR and NoisET, with noise models trained on biological replicates. For edgeR calls, the cutoffs were a false discovery rate-adjusted p below 0.01 and a log2 fold-change threshold of 1. PCA with hierarchical clustering of max-normalized trajectories of the 1000 most abundant clonotypes was used as exploratory dynamics analysis. Separately sequenced CD4+ and CD8+ repertoires were used to assign a CD4 or CD8 phenotype to each responding clone. TCRdb reran the public reads through fastp at Q25 and MiXCR, keeping productive beta chains. Entries are consolidated by CDR3 protein sequence, retaining the most common genes and DNA. TCRdb assigned the V and J calls; the authors' analysis was not used. The sample table holds some 190,000 distinct CDR3 sequences, of which roughly 16% were seen once. The leading ten clones occupy just over 2% of the sample.

This receptor was taken from an adult woman who had mild COVID-19 (a few samples of this study predate the infection). The sample titles of this study are shuffled in the database, so cell type and time point are left out; the donor was told from shared clones. The specimen was PBMCs or a T cell subset sorted from them (not recorded which). This receptor chain uses TRBV6-5 and TRBJ1-6; a tentative D call is TRBD1 (5 bases match). The CDR3 protein sequence reads: CASSYSGTARSPLHF. The nucleotide sequence is given as TGTGCCAGCAGTTACTCTGGGACGGCTAGATCACCCCTCCACTTT.